A single sample gave rise to the 28 T cell receptor beta chains below, sequenced in a study of blood T cell repertoires in COVID-19. Sequenced by immunoSEQ multiplex PCR; TCRdb stores in-frame clones only, minus some. The data show 88,000 or so clones, around 80% seen once. The sequencing input was peripheral blood. All receptors come from a man older than 75 with acute or convalescent COVID-19.

The chain has TRBV12-3 or TRBV12-4 and TRBJ2-7; TRBD1 is a possible D gene (5 bases). Trimming removed 6 bases from V and 2 bases from J, with 11 bases in between. CDR3 length equals 13 residues. CDR3 bases: TGTGCCAGCAGAGCAGGGCCTACCTACGAGCAGTACTTC. Translating gives CASRAGPTYEQYF.

The V call is TRBV9, the J call TRBJ2-3; 7 bases are a match to TRBD1. Germline loops: CDR1 SGDLS, CDR2 YYNGEE. The CDR3 runs to 15 residues. The V and J ends lost 3 bases and 4 bases, in that order; junction bases with no gene match: 8. CDR3 residues: CASSATGSRPDTQYF. CDR3 sequence (DNA): TGTGCCAGCAGCGCGACAGGGTCTCGTCCAGATACGCAGTATTTT.

V is TRBV11-2 and J is TRBJ1-4, with 9 bases that match TRBD1. The V and J ends lost 1 base and 8 bases, in that order; junction bases with no gene match: 5. This CDR3 has 15 residues. Germline V gene data show CDR1 as SGHAT and CDR2 as FQNNGV. Written as DNA, the CDR3 is TGTGCCAGCAGCTTAGCTGGGACAGGGTACGAAAAACTGTTTTTT. Residues: CASSLAGTGYEKLFF.

The chain uses TRBV13 and TRBJ2-7; TRBD1 matches 9 bases. From germline, CDR1 is PRHDT and CDR2 FYEKMQ (reference sequence). The CDR3 totals 14 residues. V lost 1 base, J lost 4 bases, and 2 bases stayed unmatched. The chain's CDR3 is CASSLDRGQYEQYF. The CDR3, as DNA: TGTGCCAGCAGCTTAGACAGGGGGCAGTACGAGCAGTACTTC.

The rearrangement uses TRBV10-1 and TRBJ2-3; the D gene is possibly TRBD2 (6 bases). The CDR3 is made up of 16 amino acids. The germline V gene encodes CDR1 WNHNN and CDR2 SYGVQD (reference sequence). Trimming removed 7 bases from V and 3 bases from J, with 20 bases in between. CDR3 DNA: TGCGCCAGCATCGAGGAGGGGCTCGGACGAACAGATACGCAGTATTTT. Amino acid sequence: CASIEEGLGRTDTQYF.

The CDR3 reads CASSTDRVGEKLFF. The CDR3 nucleotides read TGTGCCAGTAGCACTGACAGGGTTGGAGAAAAACTGTTTTTT. The chain uses TRBV19 and TRBJ1-4; TRBD1 agrees at 7 bases. The CDR3 covers 14 residues. V gave up 6 bases and J gave up 8 bases; unmatched junction bases: 9. Per germline, CDR1 LNHDA and CDR2 SQIVND (reference sequence).

The chain joins TRBV10-3 to TRBJ1-2; a possible D gene is TRBD1 (5 bases). The CDR3 covers 14 residues. Per the germline V gene, CDR1 is ENHRY and CDR2 is SYGVKD. The germline V and J ends were trimmed by 3 bases and 0 bases, with 8 bases remaining between them. The CDR3 DNA follows: TGTGCCATCAGTGACCTGACAGCTAACTATGGCTACACCTTC. Amino acids: CAISDLTANYGYTF.

This clone was found a few times. V and J are TRBV14 and TRBJ1-1; D is uncertain. Trimming removed 3 bases at V and 1 base at J, with 15 bases between. CDR3 length equals 16 residues. Germline CDR1 is SGHDN and CDR2 is FVKESK. CDR3 residues: CASSQIGRSPNTEAFF. The CDR3 nucleotides are TGTGCCAGCAGCCAGATAGGGAGGTCGCCGAACACTGAAGCTTTCTTT.

The J gene is TRBJ1-1, the V gene TRBV6-5; 7 bases are shared with TRBD1. CDR1 is MNHEY and CDR2 is SVGAGI in the germline V gene. The CDR3 loop spans 15 amino acids. V was clipped by 0 bases and J by 8 bases; unmatched bases: 9. The chain's CDR3 is CASSYSDRDDREAFF. The CDR3 nucleotides read TGTGCCAGCAGTTACTCCGACAGGGACGATAGAGAAGCTTTCTTT.

The chain combines TRBV6-5 with TRBJ2-3; D is uncertain. In germline, CDR1 is MNHEY, CDR2 SVGAGI. V lost 4 bases, J lost 3 bases, and 11 bases lay in between. The CDR3 spans 14 residues. The DNA of the CDR3 is TGTGCCAGCAGTTGGCGGAAAAGTACAGATACGCAGTATTTT. The encoded protein is CASSWRKSTDTQYF.

The J gene is TRBJ1-4, the V gene TRBV19; a possible D gene is TRBD1 (6 bases). The germline CDR1 and CDR2 sequences are LNHDA and SQIVND (reference sequence). The CDR3 runs to 14 residues. Trimming cost V 9 bases and J 4 bases, with 15 bases left between them. The CDR3 DNA follows: TGTGCCAGCTGGGGAGGGGGACATAATGAAAAACTGTTTTTT. This sequence encodes CASWGGGHNEKLFF.

J is TRBJ2-2 and V is TRBV19, with 9 nucleotides matching TRBD1. The CDR3 contains 18 residues. The V and J ends lost 2 bases and 2 bases, in that order; junction bases with no gene match: 9. Germline CDR1 reads LNHDA; CDR2 reads SQIVND (reference sequence). Here the CDR3 reads CASSISPGTGRNTGELFF. The CDR3, as DNA: TGTGCCAGTAGTATATCACCCGGGACAGGGAGAAACACCGGGGAGCTGTTTTTT.

This chain connects TRBV7-8 to TRBJ1-1, with 9 bases matching TRBD1. The CDR3 is 15 amino acids. The V gene's germline CDR1 is SGHVS and CDR2 FQNEAQ. With 2 bases clipped from V and 5 bases from J, the junction kept 6 bases outside the gene matches. CDR3 sequence reads: CASSLSTGGLTEAFF. In nucleotides, the CDR3 is TGTGCCAGCAGCTTATCAACAGGGGGCCTAACTGAAGCTTTCTTT.

The gene calls are TRBV20-1 and TRBJ2-7; a possible D gene is TRBD2 (6 bases). V lost 3 bases, J lost 5 bases, and 8 bases lay in between. Germline loops: CDR1 DFQATT, CDR2 SNEGSKA (reference sequence). The CDR3 spans 11 residues. CDR3 coding DNA: TGCAGTGCTAGTAGCGGCCACGAGCAGTACTTC. Translation gives CSASSGHEQYF.

This clone appeared once. The junction departs from germline at one end; a sequencing error may be responsible. The chain carries TRBV7-7 and TRBJ1-3, with D possibly TRBD1 on 5 matching bases. Germline CDR1 SSHAT, CDR2 FNYEAQ (reference sequence). There are 14 residues in the CDR3. The CDR3 sequence: CASSQGVAGNTIYF. The CDR3 nucleotides are TGTGCTAGCAGCCAAGGGGTCGCTGGAAACACCATATATTTT.

This clone was detected a few times. The V call is TRBV11-2, the J call TRBJ2-2; 7 positions agree with TRBD1. CDR3 length: 14 residues. V gave up 2 bases and J gave up 7 bases; unmatched junction bases: 4. CDR1 and CDR2 from the germline V gene are SGHAT and FQNNGV. In DNA, the CDR3 is TGTGCCAGCAGCTTATCAGGGGGAGTCGGGGAGCTGTTTTTT. Translating it yields CASSLSGGVGELFF.

The CDR3 sequence: CASKRGGFSTDTQYF. CDR3 DNA: TGTGCCAGCAAACGGGGGGGCTTTAGCACAGATACGCAGTATTTT. The chain combines TRBV5-8 with TRBJ2-3; 8 bases are a match to TRBD2. CDR1 is SGHTS and CDR2 is YDEGEE in the germline V gene. V trimming: 6 bases; J trimming: 0 bases; junction bases outside the gene matches: 6. The CDR3 length is 15 residues.

The chain has TRBV4-1 and TRBJ1-6, with D unclear. The CDR3 extends over 16 amino acids. The V gene lost 1 base and the J gene lost 5 bases, with 12 bases spanning the gap. Germline CDR1 is MGHRA and CDR2 is YSYEKL. CDR3 coding DNA: TGCGCCAGCAGCCAAGGTCTCAGGCTCGATAATTCACCCCTCCACTTT. Its protein product is CASSQGLRLDNSPLHF.

The chain uses TRBV6-5 and TRBJ2-3; 7 bases agree with TRBD1. The germline CDR1 and CDR2 sequences are MNHEY and SVGAGI. Trimming removed 7 bases from V and 2 bases from J; junction bases left unmatched: 9. CDR3 length equals 15 residues. DNA for the CDR3: TGTGCCAGCATCCACACAGGGGAGTCCACAGATACGCAGTATTTT. The encoded protein is CASIHTGESTDTQYF.

This chain joins TRBV6-1 and TRBJ1-5, with 7 bases identical to TRBD1. Germline V lookup: CDR1 MNHNS, CDR2 SASEGT. Trimming cost V 5 bases and J 5 bases; bases outside gene matches: 6. The CDR3 spans 14 residues. CDR3: CASSPTQGYQPQHF. The CDR3 DNA is TGTGCCAGCAGTCCGACACAGGGGTATCAGCCCCAGCATTTT.

The chain recombines TRBV4-2 with TRBJ2-5; possibly TRBD1 for D (8 bases). Germline-derived CDR1 and CDR2 are LGHNA and YNFKEQ. The CDR3 covers 16 residues. V lost 4 bases, J lost 2 bases, and 17 bases lay in between. CDR3 nucleotides: TGTGCCAGCAGCCTCCGGACAGGGAGGGAGCAAGAGACCCAGTACTTC. Translated, it gives CASSLRTGREQETQYF.

The gene calls are TRBV5-1 and TRBJ2-2, with TRBD2 matching over 7 bases. This CDR3 is 17 amino acids long. Germline assignment: CDR1 SGHRS and CDR2 YFSETQ. Trimming removed 4 bases from V and 2 bases from J; junction bases left unmatched: 11. The CDR3 protein is CASSARQSGANTGELFF. CDR3 bases: TGCGCCAGCAGCGCAAGACAGAGCGGGGCTAACACCGGGGAGCTGTTTTTT. The full variable domain, with the rest looked up from reference TRBV5-1 and TRBJ2-2, is KAGVTQTPRYLIKTRGQQVTLSCSPISGHRSVSWYQQTPGQGLQFLFEYFSETQRNKGNFPGRFSGRQFSNSRSEMNVSTLELGDSALYLCASSARQSGANTGELFFGEGSRLTVL.

The V and J genes are TRBV5-4 and TRBJ2-2, with D possibly TRBD1 on 5 matching bases. Trimming removed 0 bases at V and 6 bases at J, with 9 bases between. The germline V gene encodes CDR1 SGHNT and CDR2 YYREEE (reference sequence). This CDR3 contains 14 residues. Here the CDR3 reads CASSLEGPPGELFF. In DNA, the CDR3 is TGTGCCAGCAGCTTGGAGGGGCCCCCCGGGGAGCTGTTTTTT.

The chain carries TRBV5-1 and TRBJ1-1; D gene ambiguous. The CDR3 loop spans 14 amino acids. From germline, CDR1 is SGHRS and CDR2 YFSETQ. The V end was cut by 1 base, the J end by 2 bases, with 9 bases between. Written as DNA, the CDR3 is TGCGCCAGCAGCTTGTCGACACCAAACACTGAAGCTTTCTTT. The encoded protein is CASSLSTPNTEAFF. Based on the CDR3 plus reference TRBV5-1 and TRBJ1-1, the full variable domain is KAGVTQTPRYLIKTRGQQVTLSCSPISGHRSVSWYQQTPGQGLQFLFEYFSETQRNKGNFPGRFSGRQFSNSRSEMNVSTLELGDSALYLCASSLSTPNTEAFFGQGTRLTVV.

The CDR3 DNA is TGTGCCAGCACCGAGGGGGTCTGGCAGCCCCAGCATTTT. Amino acid sequence: CASTEGVWQPQHF. This sequence joins TRBV6-5 and TRBJ1-5, with D maybe TRBD1 (6 bases). Trimming cost V 7 bases and J 7 bases, with 14 bases left between them. The CDR3 runs 13 residues. Looked up from germline, CDR1 is MNHEY and CDR2 is SVGAGI.

This clone has a single count. The rearrangement links TRBV4-1 to TRBJ1-2; no definite D call. The CDR3 sequence is 16 residues long. Germline CDR1 reads MGHRA; CDR2 reads YSYEKL. V was clipped by 1 base and J by 8 bases, with 20 bases between them. In DNA, the CDR3 is TGCGCCAGCAGCCAAGTCGTTGGCGGGGTATCAGCGGGCTACACCTTC. It yields the protein CASSQVVGGVSAGYTF.

The chain is built from TRBV2 and TRBJ2-2, with 7 bases identical to TRBD1. CDR3 size: 15 residues. V trimming: 6 bases; J trimming: 1 base; junction bases outside the gene matches: 5. The V gene's germline CDR1 is SNHLY and CDR2 FYNNEI. CDR3 residues: CASRTGTVNTGELFF. DNA of the CDR3: TGTGCCAGCAGAACCGGGACAGTGAACACCGGGGAGCTGTTTTTT.

The rearrangement links TRBV23-1 to TRBJ2-3; TRBD1 matches at 7 bases. TRBV23-1 is identified as an open reading frame with a role that is uncertain. The CDR3 is 13 amino acids. V was clipped by 6 bases and J by 3 bases; unmatched bases: 3. CDR3 in amino acids: CASRGQSTDTQYF. The CDR3 nucleotides are TGCGCCAGCAGGGGACAGTCGACAGATACGCAGTATTTT.